This passage covers 4 T cell receptor gamma chains from one sample sequenced in a study of Vδ1+ human thymocytes. General observations from the study: Thymic TRG and TRD repertoires appeared highly polyclonal.

Extracted RNA was reverse transcribed into cDNA. CDR3 amplicons came from multiplex PCR with pooled V-gene forward and constant-region reverse primers. TCRdb used CATT to re-call clones from the multiplex PCR reads. The repertoire includes 8,000 to 9,000 gamma-chain clones, less than 70% of them detected once, and about 1.4% sits in the top ten. These receptors' antigens are unknown. What was sequenced was Vdelta1+ gamma-delta thymocytes from the thymus. Subset meaning: FACS-sorted CD3+ TCRalphabeta- TCRVdelta1+ TCRVdelta2- thymocytes. The origin of the receptors is a girl younger than two who had congenital heart surgery.

J is TRGJ1 or TRGJ2 and V is TRGV3. TCRdb leaves out the J gene; it was filled in here by matching the DNA to germline. The CDR3 loop spans 11 amino acids. The germline CDR1 and CDR2 sequences are VTNTFY and YDVSTARD (reference sequence). Unmatched junction bases numbered 12, after V lost 8 bases and J lost 11 bases. This chain's CDR3 is CATYKWSEKLF. The CDR3 DNA reads as TGTGCCACCTATAAGTGGAGTGAGAAACTCTTT.

The genes are TRGV9 and TRGJ1 or TRGJ2. TCRdb does not report a J gene; here it was assigned by matching the DNA to germline references. V was pared by 5 bases and J by 11 bases, with 12 bases of the junction left unmatched. CDR1 GITISATS and CDR2 ISYDGTV come from the germline V gene (reference sequence). The CDR3 is made up of 12 amino acids. The CDR3: CALWVRSGEKLF. The CDR3 DNA follows: TGTGCCTTGTGGGTGAGATCAGGGGAGAAACTCTTT.

A single count supports this clone. V is TRGV5 and J is TRGJP2. No J gene was available from TCRdb, and it was assigned here by a germline match of the DNA. The germline gives CDR1 VINAFY, CDR2 YDVSNSKD. V was pared by 0 bases and J by 6 bases, with 16 bases of the junction left unmatched. This CDR3 is 18 amino acids long. CDR3 bases: TGTGCCACCTGGGACAGGCGTGACAGTTCTCTTGGTGATTGGATCAAGACGTTT. This encodes CATWDRRDSSLGDWIKTF.

The rearrangement joins TRGV8 to TRGJ1 or TRGJ2. TCRdb carries no J gene annotation; the J gene was assigned here by matching the DNA with germline. Losses at the gene ends were 4 bases for V and 6 bases for J; bases not matched to a gene: 9. The germline CDR1 and CDR2 sequences are VENAVY and YDSYNSRV. The CDR3 sequence is 13 residues long. Written as DNA, the CDR3 is TGTGCCACCTGGGACCGATTTGTTTATAAGAAACTCTTT. Its protein product is CATWDRFVYKKLF.